Listed below are T cell receptor beta chains from one sample, sequenced in a study of blood T cell repertoires in COVID-19. Some clones are missing from TCRdb's copy, which holds only in-frame ones; the method was immunoSEQ multiplex PCR. The sample gives about 190,000 clones, around nine tenths of which show up once; around 6.6% is in the top ten. Source material: peripheral blood. These receptors were obtained from a woman between 35 and 50 years old who had recovered from COVID-19. Each CDR3 is given with its conserved first and last residue. The D gene is left open where the match is weak. Expanded clones get a size class; other rows say once, few or many, or leave the size out.

j_gene: TRBJ2-2; abundance: .; d_gene: TRBD1; v_gene: TRBV3-1/TRBV3-2; CDR3nt: TGTGCCAGCAGTCAAGATCGGACAGGGTTGAACACCGGGGAGCTGTTTTTT; CDR3aa: CASSQDRTGLNTGELFF
j_gene: TRBJ2-1; abundance: once; d_gene: .; v_gene: TRBV5-1; CDR3nt: TGCGCCAGCAGCTTGGAACAGGGTCAGGGGAATGAGCAGTTCTTC; CDR3aa: CASSLEQGQGNEQFF
j_gene: TRBJ1-2; abundance: .; d_gene: TRBD1; v_gene: TRBV5-6; CDR3nt: TGTGCCAGCAGCACGGGACAGGGGGCGCGGGGCTACACCTTC; CDR3aa: CASSTGQGARGYTF
j_gene: TRBJ2-2; abundance: .; d_gene: TRBD1; v_gene: TRBV7-9; CDR3nt: TGTGCCAGCAGTTCGGACAGGGCCGGGGAGCTGTTTTTT; CDR3aa: CASSSDRAGELFF
j_gene: TRBJ2-7; abundance: .; d_gene: .; v_gene: TRBV5-1; CDR3nt: TGCGCCAGCAGCTTGGGGCAGGGTTACTCCTACGAGCAGTACTTC; CDR3aa: CASSLGQGYSYEQYF
j_gene: TRBJ2-7; abundance: .; d_gene: .; v_gene: TRBV4-3; CDR3nt: TGCGCCAGCAGCCAAGACCGGGACTCCAGCTACGAGCAGTACTTC; CDR3aa: CASSQDRDSSYEQYF
j_gene: TRBJ2-3; abundance: .; d_gene: TRBD2; v_gene: TRBV20-1; CDR3nt: TGCAGTGCTAGTCAGGGTCGGGGACTAGCGGTAAGGACAGATACGCAGTATTTT; CDR3aa: CSASQGRGLAVRTDTQYF
j_gene: TRBJ2-7; abundance: few; d_gene: TRBD2; v_gene: TRBV6-6; CDR3nt: TGTGCCAGCAGTTACGGTAGCGGGAGGGCCCAGTACGAGCAGTACTTC; CDR3aa: CASSYGSGRAQYEQYF
j_gene: TRBJ1-1; abundance: .; d_gene: .; v_gene: TRBV19; CDR3nt: TGTGCCAGTAGTATAGGATGGGCCGGGAACACTGAAGCTTTCTTT; CDR3aa: CASSIGWAGNTEAFF
j_gene: TRBJ2-1; abundance: once; d_gene: .; v_gene: TRBV9; CDR3nt: TGTGCCAGCAGCGTCCGGACAGACCCCGTGAATGCGCAGTTCTTC; CDR3aa: CASSVRTDPVNAQFF
j_gene: TRBJ1-1; abundance: .; d_gene: .; v_gene: TRBV28; CDR3nt: TGTGCCAGCAGTCCCGGACACCTAGGGTGGAACACTGAAGCTTTCTTT; CDR3aa: CASSPGHLGWNTEAFF
j_gene: TRBJ1-4; abundance: .; d_gene: .; v_gene: TRBV29-1; CDR3nt: TGCAGCGTTGGGACATATAATGAAAAACTGTTTTTT; CDR3aa: CSVGTYNEKLFF
j_gene: TRBJ1-2; abundance: .; d_gene: .; v_gene: TRBV27; CDR3nt: TGTGCCAGCAGTTCCTTGGGCTCTGGCTACACCTTC; CDR3aa: CASSSLGSGYTF
j_gene: TRBJ1-3; abundance: few; d_gene: .; v_gene: TRBV7-9; CDR3nt: TGTGCCAGTGGTCGCGGCGACTCTGGAAACACCATATATTTT; CDR3aa: CASGRGDSGNTIYF
j_gene: TRBJ2-2; abundance: many; d_gene: .; v_gene: TRBV5-6; CDR3nt: TGTGCCAGCAGCCCTATGGGGGGTAGCACCGGGGAGCTGTTTTTT; CDR3aa: CASSPMGGSTGELFF
j_gene: TRBJ1-1; abundance: .; d_gene: .; v_gene: TRBV2; CDR3nt: TGTGCCAGCAGTGCCAGGTTGAACACTGAAGCTTTCTTT; CDR3aa: CASSARLNTEAFF
j_gene: TRBJ2-5; abundance: few; d_gene: TRBD1; v_gene: TRBV5-1; CDR3nt: TGCGCCAGCAGCCATCGGACAGGGAGCGAGGAGACCCAGTACTTC; CDR3aa: CASSHRTGSEETQYF
j_gene: TRBJ2-1; abundance: few; d_gene: .; v_gene: TRBV10-2; CDR3nt: TGCGCCAGCAGGGAGCCGTACAATGAGCAGTTCTTC; CDR3aa: CASREPYNEQFF
j_gene: TRBJ1-1; abundance: .; d_gene: TRBD1; v_gene: TRBV5-4; CDR3nt: TGTGCCAGCAGCTTGTCCGGGACAGTGAACACTGAAGCTTTCTTT; CDR3aa: CASSLSGTVNTEAFF
j_gene: TRBJ2-7; abundance: .; d_gene: .; v_gene: TRBV19; CDR3nt: TGTGCCAGTAGTATGATTCAGGGCCACGAGCAGTACTTC; CDR3aa: CASSMIQGHEQYF
j_gene: TRBJ2-7; abundance: .; d_gene: TRBD2; v_gene: TRBV7-9; CDR3nt: TGTGCCAGCAGCTTAGGGGGTAGCGGGAGCTACGAGCAGTACTTC; CDR3aa: CASSLGGSGSYEQYF
j_gene: TRBJ2-3; abundance: once; d_gene: TRBD2; v_gene: TRBV5-1; CDR3nt: TGCGCCAGCCGTATAGCGGGAGCTTTTTCAGATACGCAGTATTTT; CDR3aa: CASRIAGAFSDTQYF
j_gene: TRBJ2-7; abundance: .; d_gene: .; v_gene: TRBV19; CDR3nt: TGTGCCAGTAGCACGGACATGATGAGCTCCTACGAGCAGTACTTC; CDR3aa: CASSTDMMSSYEQYF
j_gene: TRBJ1-1; abundance: .; d_gene: TRBD1; v_gene: TRBV30; CDR3nt: TGTGCCTGGAGTACAGGGACAGGGCGAACAAAAGCTTTCTTT; CDR3aa: CAWSTGTGRTKAFF
j_gene: TRBJ1-1; abundance: .; d_gene: .; v_gene: TRBV5-1; CDR3nt: TGCGCCAGCAGCTCCCAGGGAAACACTGAAGCTTTCTTT; CDR3aa: CASSSQGNTEAFF
j_gene: TRBJ2-1; abundance: .; d_gene: TRBD1; v_gene: TRBV7-9; CDR3nt: TGTGCCAGCAACCCTTGGACAGGGATGGTCCTTTCCGGCAATGAGCAGTTCTTC; CDR3aa: CASNPWTGMVLSGNEQFF
j_gene: TRBJ2-7; abundance: .; d_gene: TRBD2; v_gene: TRBV6-2/TRBV6-3; CDR3nt: TGTGCCAGCAGCACTTACTTAGCGGGAGAAGCGAACGAGCAGTACTTC; CDR3aa: CASSTYLAGEANEQYF
j_gene: TRBJ2-5; abundance: .; d_gene: TRBD2; v_gene: TRBV6-2/TRBV6-3; CDR3nt: TGTGCCAGCAGTTACGACGGGAGGCAAGAGACCCAGTACTTC; CDR3aa: CASSYDGRQETQYF
j_gene: TRBJ2-7; abundance: .; d_gene: TRBD2; v_gene: TRBV18; CDR3nt: TGTGCCAGCTCACCACGATTGTTTGCGGGAGGTACCTACGAGCAGTACTTC; CDR3aa: CASSPRLFAGGTYEQYF
j_gene: TRBJ2-1; abundance: .; d_gene: TRBD1; v_gene: TRBV3-1/TRBV3-2; CDR3nt: TGTGCCAGCAGCCAAGCTGGGACAGACTCCTACAATGAGCAGTTCTTC; CDR3aa: CASSQAGTDSYNEQFF
j_gene: TRBJ1-3; abundance: .; d_gene: TRBD1; v_gene: TRBV18; CDR3nt: TGTGCCAGCTCACGGGGACAGGGCCCTCCATACTCTGGAAACACCATATATTTT; CDR3aa: CASSRGQGPPYSGNTIYF
j_gene: TRBJ2-4; abundance: .; d_gene: .; v_gene: TRBV3-1/TRBV3-2; CDR3nt: TGTGCCAGCAGCCAAGAGTCAGTGAAAAACATTCAGTACTTC; CDR3aa: CASSQESVKNIQYF
j_gene: TRBJ2-5; abundance: .; d_gene: TRBD1; v_gene: TRBV6-2/TRBV6-3; CDR3nt: TGTGCCAGCAGCCCAGTTCCAGGGGGCGTTATAGGGACCCAGTACTTC; CDR3aa: CASSPVPGGVIGTQYF
j_gene: TRBJ2-7; abundance: .; d_gene: TRBD2; v_gene: TRBV19; CDR3nt: TGTGCCAGTAGAGGACTAGCGGACTCTAGACAGCAGTACTTC; CDR3aa: CASRGLADSRQQYF
j_gene: TRBJ2-1; abundance: .; d_gene: TRBD1; v_gene: TRBV7-2; CDR3nt: TGTGCCAGCGCTATGCGGGACAGGGGCTACAATGAGCAGTTCTTC; CDR3aa: CASAMRDRGYNEQFF
j_gene: TRBJ1-1; abundance: .; d_gene: .; v_gene: TRBV29-1; CDR3nt: TGCAGCGGCCGGAGGAACACTGAAGCTTTCTTT; CDR3aa: CSGRRNTEAFF
j_gene: TRBJ2-7; abundance: .; d_gene: TRBD1; v_gene: TRBV11-1; CDR3nt: TGTGCCAGCAGCTCCCACCAGGGGGAGATTTCGTCCGAGCAGTACTTC; CDR3aa: CASSSHQGEISSEQYF
j_gene: TRBJ1-2; abundance: .; d_gene: .; v_gene: TRBV27; CDR3nt: TGTGCCAGCAGTTTAGGAACAGGGCTCTTTTATGGCTACACCTTC; CDR3aa: CASSLGTGLFYGYTF
j_gene: TRBJ1-2; abundance: .; d_gene: .; v_gene: TRBV7-8; CDR3nt: TGTGCCAGCAGCTTGAGCGGGTCGGAGGGCTACACCTTC; CDR3aa: CASSLSGSEGYTF
j_gene: TRBJ2-1; abundance: .; d_gene: .; v_gene: TRBV11-3; CDR3nt: TGTGCCAGCAGCTTAGTGGCTAGCCGGGACAATGAGCAGTTCTTC; CDR3aa: CASSLVASRDNEQFF
j_gene: TRBJ1-2; abundance: once; d_gene: .; v_gene: TRBV28; CDR3nt: TGTGCCAGCGGGCCAGTTTTGGGCTACACCTTC; CDR3aa: CASGPVLGYTF
j_gene: TRBJ2-7; abundance: .; d_gene: .; v_gene: TRBV28; CDR3nt: TGTGCCAGCAGCCTCTCTGCAGGGTTCGAGCAGTACTTC; CDR3aa: CASSLSAGFEQYF
j_gene: TRBJ2-7; abundance: once; d_gene: TRBD1; v_gene: TRBV19; CDR3nt: TGTGCCAGTAGTTTATCCGGGACAGGGACCTACGAGCAGTACTTC; CDR3aa: CASSLSGTGTYEQYF
j_gene: TRBJ2-2; abundance: once; d_gene: TRBD2; v_gene: TRBV7-9; CDR3nt: TGTGCCAGCAGCCCGACTAGCGGGATCGGGGAGCTGTTTTTT; CDR3aa: CASSPTSGIGELFF
j_gene: TRBJ2-1; abundance: .; d_gene: TRBD1; v_gene: TRBV2; CDR3nt: TGTGCCAGCAGTGTCCGGGACAGTCTGTCTAATCACCCGTTCTTC; CDR3aa: CASSVRDSLSNHPFF
j_gene: TRBJ2-1; abundance: .; d_gene: TRBD2; v_gene: TRBV5-8; CDR3nt: TGTGCCAGCAGCTTTGGGACTAGCGGGACCTACAATGAGCAGTTCTTC; CDR3aa: CASSFGTSGTYNEQFF
j_gene: TRBJ2-2; abundance: .; d_gene: .; v_gene: TRBV28; CDR3nt: TGTGCCAGCAGTTCCCCGGGAAACACCGGGGAGCTGTTTTTT; CDR3aa: CASSSPGNTGELFF
j_gene: TRBJ2-1; abundance: .; d_gene: TRBD2; v_gene: TRBV7-9; CDR3nt: TGTGCCAGCAGCCCCCCGGGACTAGCGGGGTACAATGAGCAGTTCTTC; CDR3aa: CASSPPGLAGYNEQFF
j_gene: TRBJ2-7; abundance: .; d_gene: .; v_gene: TRBV18; CDR3nt: TGTGCCAGCTCACCACGGAGAGCAGACGACTACGAGCAGTACTTC; CDR3aa: CASSPRRADDYEQYF
j_gene: TRBJ1-4; abundance: .; d_gene: .; v_gene: TRBV5-5; CDR3nt: TGTGCCAGCAGCTTTATACGGGAAAAACTGTTTTTT; CDR3aa: CASSFIREKLFF